This T cell receptor (beta chain) was captured in a study of cytomegalovirus exposure and HLA in healthy donors. Study background: It was reported in a later analysis that the same platform had been used for the 120 validation repertoires as for the roughly 700 first-cohort repertoires.

Profiling relied on immunoSEQ multiplex PCR, and the TCRdb table lists in-frame clones only, not all of them. The data show 150,000 to 200,000 clones, with approximately 89% seen just once and 4% to 5% held by the top ten. The CDR3 has 17 residues. The ends were cut back, 1 base at V and 2 bases at J, with 18 bases in the middle. Germline V gives CDR1 KGHSH, CDR2 LQKENI. Concerning this clone itself: Its antigen is as yet unknown.

Study-level points and caveats: Specificity of three CMV-associated chains for CMV antigens was verified in vitro. Cytomegalovirus association was assigned to approximately 160 TCR beta chains. Most TCR sequences showed up rarely, but some public TCRs showed up in many donors.

The sequencing input was PBMCs. This chain links TRBV18 with TRBJ2-7; tentatively, D is TRBD2 (6 bases). This TCR derives from a man aged 18 to 30 in good health and CMV-seropositive. The DNA of the CDR3 is TGTGCCAGCTCACCACTACCAGGAGGGGTGTTTACCTACGAGCAGTACTTC. Its protein product is CASSPLPGGVFTYEQYF.